Below are 30 T cell receptor beta chains sequenced from a single sample in a study of blood T cells in healthy people across ages. It was with a sample-barcoded 5' primer and a J-beta primer mix that a second PCR of roughly 7 to 12 cycles was run. TCRdb passed the 5' RACE reads through MiXCR, listing each CDR3 protein once. The sample carries roughly 2 million distinct CDR3 sequences, just under 50% recorded once. Specimen: blood. The receptors come from a woman in her thirties or forties in good health.

The DNA for the CDR3 is TGTGCCAGCAGAACACTTCTAGCGGGGACGATCTACGAGCAGTACTTC. It translates to CASRTLLAGTIYEQYF. This chain joins TRBV27 and TRBJ2-7; TRBD2 aligns across 9 bases. CDR3 size: 16 residues. Germline V gene sequence: CDR1 MNHEY, CDR2 SMNVEV (reference sequence). Unmatched junction bases numbered 12, after V lost 6 bases and J lost 3 bases.

This clonotype was observed a handful of times. This rearrangement joins TRBV24-1 to TRBJ2-5; TRBD1 might be the D (5 bases). Per the germline V gene, CDR1 is KGHDR and CDR2 is SFDVKD. There are 16 residues in the CDR3. The V and J ends lost 3 bases and 3 bases respectively, with 16 bases between them. The CDR3 DNA sequence: TGTGCCACCAGTGATCCGAAGACAGTAGGGGAAGAGACCCAGTACTTC. This translates into CATSDPKTVGEETQYF.

J is TRBJ2-5 and V is TRBV4-2; TRBD1 matches at 10 bases. The CDR3 sequence is 18 residues long. Germline loops: CDR1 LGHNA, CDR2 YNFKEQ. Trimming at V came to 6 bases and at J to 0 bases, leaving 13 bases not matched to a gene. CDR3 sequence: CASSVGTGDLRNQETQYF. The CDR3 DNA reads TGTGCCAGCAGTGTCGGGACAGGGGATTTGAGGAACCAAGAGACCCAGTACTTC.

The genes are TRBV29-1 and TRBJ2-7, with D uncertain. This CDR3 comprises 15 residues. In germline, CDR1 is SQVTM, CDR2 ANQGSEA. V was cut by 6 bases and J by 0 bases, with 18 bases left in between. The CDR3 is CSVPREASFSYEQYF. CDR3 DNA sequence: TGCAGCGTCCCCAGAGAAGCATCCTTCTCCTACGAGCAGTACTTC.

For the CDR3, the DNA is TGTGCCAGCAGTTCCTACGGGGGGGGAGAGACCCAGTACTTC. Protein product: CASSSYGGGETQYF. The chain recombines TRBV7-2 with TRBJ2-5, with TRBD2 matching 8 bases. J lost 4 bases, V lost 6 bases, and 7 bases had no gene match. The CDR3 totals 14 residues. CDR1 SGHTA and CDR2 FQGNSA come from the germline V gene. The whole variable domain, filled in from reference TRBV7-2 and TRBJ2-5, reads GAGVSQSPSNKVTEKGKDVELRCDPISGHTALYWYRQSLGQGLEFLIYFQGNSAPDKSGLPSDRFSAERTGGSVSTLTIQRTQQEDSAVYLCASSSYGGGETQYFGPGTRLLVL.

This clonotype has only a few counts. The rearrangement links TRBV10-3 to TRBJ2-4; TRBD1 might be the D (6 bases). The germline V gene has CDR1 ENHRY and CDR2 SYGVKD. The CDR3 runs to 13 residues. V dropped 10 bases and J dropped 2 bases, with 12 bases sitting between them. DNA for the CDR3: TGTGCCACCGGCCGGGACACCAAAAACATTCAGTACTTC. Its translation is CATGRDTKNIQYF.

Only a few counts were recorded for this clonotype. V gene TRBV7-2 combines with J gene TRBJ2-1; D may be TRBD2 (6 bases). CDR1 and CDR2 (germline): SGHTA, FQGNSA. V lost 1 base to trimming and J lost 0 bases, with 10 bases between them. The length of the CDR3 is 16 residues. The DNA for the CDR3 is TGTGCCAGCAGCTTAGAGCGGGTAAGCTCCTACAATGAGCAGTTCTTC. Translating gives CASSLERVSSYNEQFF.

The genes are TRBV20-1 and TRBJ1-2; maybe TRBD1 (6 bases). CDR1 and CDR2 (germline): DFQATT, SNEGSKA (reference sequence). Trimming took off 5 bases at V and 7 bases at J, with 14 bases between the two ends. The CDR3 has 12 residues. DNA of the CDR3: TGCAGTGCTGCCGATCAGGGGTCTGGCTACACCTTC. Amino acids: CSAADQGSGYTF.

The genes are TRBV29-1 and TRBJ2-3; 7 bases align to TRBD1. Germline lookup yields CDR1 SQVTM and CDR2 ANQGSEA. V lost 5 bases, J lost 6 bases, and 11 bases stayed unmatched. This CDR3 spans 14 amino acids. This CDR3 reads CSVCWDPQGDTQYF. The CDR3 coding sequence is TGCAGCGTTTGTTGGGACCCACAGGGGGATACGCAGTATTTT.

The CDR3 reads CASSQEAGGADTQYF. The CDR3 region has the DNA TGCGCCAGCAGCCAAGAGGCAGGGGGCGCAGATACGCAGTATTTT. The chain carries TRBV4-3 and TRBJ2-3; 8 nucleotides line up with TRBD1. Per the germline V gene, CDR1 is LGHNA and CDR2 is YSLEER. The CDR3 sequence is 15 residues long. The junction had 3 bases not matched to a gene; V was cut back by 0 bases and J by 4 bases.

The chain joins TRBV2 to TRBJ2-5, with D unclear. Germline values: CDR1 SNHLY, CDR2 FYNNEI. The CDR3 totals 13 residues. V was trimmed by 4 bases and J by 4 bases, leaving 10 bases between them. The CDR3 here is CASSVGSTETQYF. CDR3 bases: TGTGCCAGCAGTGTGGGTAGCACAGAGACCCAGTACTTC. Full variable domain (remainder filled in from reference TRBV2 and TRBJ2-5): EPEVTQTPSHQVTQMGQEVILRCVPISNHLYFYWYRQILGQKVEFLVSFYNNEISEKSEIFDDQFSVERPDGSNFTLKIRSTKLEDSAMYFCASSVGSTETQYFGPGTRLLVL.

This clonotype has only a few counts. The DNA for the CDR3 is TGCGCCAGCAGCTTGGGACTAGCCTTCACAGATACGCAGTATTTT. It is translated as CASSLGLAFTDTQYF. The chain carries TRBV5-1 and TRBJ2-3, with 7 bases matching TRBD2. The CDR3 runs 15 residues. Unmatched junction bases numbered 3, after V lost 0 bases and J lost 2 bases. Germline values: CDR1 SGHRS, CDR2 YFSETQ. The full variable domain, with the rest looked up from reference TRBV5-1 and TRBJ2-3, is KAGVTQTPRYLIKTRGQQVTLSCSPISGHRSVSWYQQTPGQGLQFLFEYFSETQRNKGNFPGRFSGRQFSNSRSEMNVSTLELGDSALYLCASSLGLAFTDTQYFGPGTRLTVL.

This sequence joins TRBV6-1 and TRBJ2-4; the match to TRBD1 covers 9 bases. The J segment lost 3 bases and the V segment lost 6 bases, leaving 15 bases of the junction unmatched. The length of the CDR3 is 18 residues. CDR1 is MNHNS and CDR2 is SASEGT in the germline V gene. The CDR3 loop is CASRKQGALPKDKNIQYF. The DNA for the CDR3 is TGTGCCAGCAGAAAACAGGGGGCTCTGCCGAAAGACAAAAACATTCAGTACTTC.

The CDR3 DNA reads TGCAGTGCTCTAGGACAGGGGAGGGATACGCAGTATTTT. It yields the protein CSALGQGRDTQYF. This sequence joins TRBV20-1 and TRBJ2-3; 9 nucleotides agree with TRBD1. Looked up from germline, CDR1 is DFQATT and CDR2 is SNEGSKA (reference sequence). CDR3 length equals 13 residues. The trim removed 5 bases at V and 6 bases at J, leaving 6 bases unmatched.

The genes are TRBV6-5 and TRBJ2-5, with D maybe TRBD1 (6 bases). Trimming took off 1 base at V and 5 bases at J, with 11 bases between the two ends. Germline CDR1 and CDR2: MNHEY and SVGAGI. The CDR3 is 14 amino acids. CDR3 protein: CASSYYGGWETQYF. The DNA of the CDR3 is TGTGCCAGCAGTTACTATGGGGGCTGGGAGACCCAGTACTTC.

The V and J genes are TRBV27 and TRBJ2-6; no clear D. Trimming stripped 3 bases from V and 0 bases from J, with 9 bases between. Germline V gene sequence: CDR1 MNHEY, CDR2 SMNVEV (reference sequence). The CDR3 contains 16 residues. This CDR3 is CASSFGSASGANVLTF. CDR3 DNA: TGTGCCAGCAGTTTCGGATCAGCCTCTGGGGCCAACGTCCTGACTTTC.

The chain carries TRBV10-2 and TRBJ2-5; 10 positions agree with TRBD2. CDR1 and CDR2 from the germline V gene are WSHSY and SAAADI. The V and J ends lost 3 bases and 4 bases, in that order; junction bases with no gene match: 5. The CDR3 totals 15 residues. Here the CDR3 DNA reads TGCGCCAGCAGTGACCTAGCGGGGGAGGGAGAGACCCAGTACTTC. It translates to CASSDLAGEGETQYF.

This clonotype was picked up many times. A much larger clone sits a single nucleotide away, making a read error possible. DNA for the CDR3: TGTGCCAGCAGTGTCGAAGTTCCCGGCGCTTCCCAGTACTTC. Its protein is CASSVEVPGASQYF. V and J are TRBV12-3 or TRBV12-4 and TRBJ2-5; D not certain. V was trimmed by 5 bases and J by 9 bases, leaving 19 bases between them. The CDR3 length is 14 residues.

The chain links TRBV10-3 to TRBJ2-1; 8 bases agree with TRBD2. Germline assignment: CDR1 ENHRY and CDR2 SYGVKD. This CDR3 has 15 amino acids. V lost 5 bases, J lost 6 bases, and 9 bases stayed unmatched. CDR3 sequence (DNA): TGTGCCATCAGTACCGGGGGGCGGGGGGCCAATGAGCAGTTCTTC. This sequence encodes CAISTGGRGANEQFF.

This clonotype showed up just a few times. J is TRBJ2-5 and V is TRBV29-1; 7 positions match TRBD2. The J call is uncertain, as TRBJ2-7 better fits the DNA end. Looked up from germline, CDR1 is SQVTM and CDR2 is ANQGSEA. This CDR3 spans 12 amino acids. This CDR3 is CSASEKRGEQYF. The CDR3 DNA sequence: TGCAGCGCATCAGAGAAGCGGGGCGAGCAGTACTTC.

The chain joins TRBV7-2 to TRBJ2-5; 8 bases line up with TRBD1. The CDR3 totals 15 residues. Germline V gives CDR1 SGHTA, CDR2 FQGNSA. The J segment lost 4 bases and the V segment lost 2 bases, leaving 6 bases of the junction unmatched. The CDR3 loop is CASSLRPGGAETQYF. In nucleotides, the CDR3 is TGTGCCAGCAGCTTACGGCCAGGGGGCGCAGAGACCCAGTACTTC. Full variable domain (missing parts from reference TRBV7-2 and TRBJ2-5): GAGVSQSPSNKVTEKGKDVELRCDPISGHTALYWYRQSLGQGLEFLIYFQGNSAPDKSGLPSDRFSAERTGGSVSTLTIQRTQQEDSAVYLCASSLRPGGAETQYFGPGTRLLVL.

The chain uses TRBV7-2 and TRBJ2-3; maybe TRBD2 (5 bases). Trimming removed 6 bases from V and 2 bases from J, with 18 bases in between. The CDR3 has 16 residues. The germline gives CDR1 SGHTA, CDR2 FQGNSA. For the CDR3, the DNA is TGTGCCAGCAGGGGCCCCCAGCGGTTTGACACAGATACGCAGTATTTT. Translated, it gives CASRGPQRFDTDTQYF.

V is TRBV20-1 and J is TRBJ2-5, with D perhaps TRBD1 or TRBD2 (5 bases each). Per the germline V gene, CDR1 is DFQATT and CDR2 is SNEGSKA (reference sequence). Between the trimmed V and J ends, which lost 3 bases and 0 bases, there was a span of 11 bases. There are 14 residues in the CDR3. The CDR3 region is CSASGEGNQETQYF. Written as DNA, the CDR3 is TGCAGTGCTAGCGGAGAGGGGAACCAAGAGACCCAGTACTTC.

The table lists this clonotype with a few counts. This chain joins TRBV5-1 and TRBJ2-3; 8 bases fit TRBD2. This CDR3 comprises 16 residues. Germline assignment: CDR1 SGHRS and CDR2 YFSETQ. V lost 0 bases and J lost 6; bases outside the gene matches: 9. CDR3 in amino acids: CASSLAYSGEWDTQYF. The CDR3 DNA sequence: TGCGCCAGCAGCTTGGCCTATAGCGGGGAATGGGATACGCAGTATTTT.

This clonotype has a handful of counts. The chain combines TRBV6-2 or TRBV6-3 with TRBJ2-7; 10 bases match TRBD2. Per the germline V gene, CDR1 is MNHEY and CDR2 is SVGEGT. V dropped 5 bases and J dropped 4; count of bases not matched to a gene: 5. This CDR3 has 14 amino acids. This CDR3 reads CASSRVGLAYEQYF. CDR3 nucleotide sequence: TGTGCCAGCAGTCGGGTGGGACTAGCGTACGAGCAGTACTTC.

In its sample, this clonotype was seen a few times. The chain is built from TRBV7-9 and TRBJ2-4; a weak D match, TRBD1 (6 bases). Looked up from germline, CDR1 is SEHNR and CDR2 is FQNEAQ (reference sequence). The germline V and J ends were trimmed by 6 bases and 8 bases, with 17 bases remaining between them. This CDR3 region has 14 residues. As DNA, the CDR3 is TGTGCCAGCAGTCATGACAGGAGCCAGGACATTCAGTACTTC. This sequence encodes CASSHDRSQDIQYF.

The chain couples TRBV20-1 to TRBJ2-1; 8 nucleotides align to TRBD1. Trimming removed 3 bases from V and 8 bases from J; junction bases left unmatched: 6. CDR1 DFQATT and CDR2 SNEGSKA come from the germline V gene (reference sequence). This CDR3 region has 13 residues. This CDR3 is CSARSAGGYEQFF. CDR3 DNA sequence: TGCAGTGCTAGGAGCGCAGGGGGCTATGAGCAGTTCTTC.

The CDR3 nucleotides are TGTGCCACCAGCACAAAAGCAGGGGATGTCGGGTTAGCCAAAAACATTCAGTACTTC. Amino acids: CATSTKAGDVGLAKNIQYF. V gene TRBV15 combines with J gene TRBJ2-4; tentative D call: TRBD1 (6 bases). The CDR3 has 19 residues. Germline V gene data show CDR1 as LNHNV and CDR2 as YYDKDF (reference sequence). The V end lost 4 bases, the J end lost 0 bases, and 22 bases lay between the germline ends.

V usage is TRBV20-1 and J usage is TRBJ1-1; maybe TRBD1 (6 bases). Germline-derived CDR1 and CDR2 are DFQATT and SNEGSKA (reference sequence). This CDR3 comprises 11 residues. The CDR3 DNA follows: TGCAGAGGGGGTCAGAACACTGAAGCTTTCTTT. This encodes CRGGQNTEAFF.

The chain joins TRBV14 to TRBJ1-5; perhaps TRBD1 as D (6 bases). The V end lost 3 bases, the J end lost 0 bases, and 21 bases lay between the germline ends. Germline V gene data show CDR1 as SGHDN and CDR2 as FVKESK. This CDR3 is built from 19 residues. The CDR3 nucleotides are TGTGCCAGCAGCCATATCGTCGGCAGGGGACTTGATAGCAATCAGCCCCAGCATTTT. Translated, it gives CASSHIVGRGLDSNQPQHF.